This T cell receptor beta chain was documented in a study of blood T cell repertoires in COVID-19. In the study overall: T cells, B-cell-depleted T cells, or PBMCs supplied cDNA or gDNA.

The germline gives CDR1 SGHVS, CDR2 FNYEAQ. The CDR3 covers 16 residues. Trimming took 1 base from V and 4 from J, leaving 17 bases between them. This clone showed up just once. Everyone who took part was about 18 to 90 years old, and they came from 24 US areas. Cohort placement rested on clinical history that participants reported themselves. Assay: immunoSEQ multiplex PCR; the TCRdb copy retains only in-frame clones and omits some. Altogether approximately 280,000 clones are present, around 89% being singletons, with the ten largest covering about 1.7%. The specimen was PBMCs or T cells enriched from blood (not recorded which). The receptor's source is a woman under 30 with acute COVID-19. The V and J genes are TRBV7-6 and TRBJ2-7, with D maybe TRBD1 (5 bases). In DNA form, the CDR3 reads TGTGCCAGCAGCTTAGAGGTCGGACATCGGTCATACGAGCAGTACTTC. Protein: CASSLEVGHRSYEQYF.